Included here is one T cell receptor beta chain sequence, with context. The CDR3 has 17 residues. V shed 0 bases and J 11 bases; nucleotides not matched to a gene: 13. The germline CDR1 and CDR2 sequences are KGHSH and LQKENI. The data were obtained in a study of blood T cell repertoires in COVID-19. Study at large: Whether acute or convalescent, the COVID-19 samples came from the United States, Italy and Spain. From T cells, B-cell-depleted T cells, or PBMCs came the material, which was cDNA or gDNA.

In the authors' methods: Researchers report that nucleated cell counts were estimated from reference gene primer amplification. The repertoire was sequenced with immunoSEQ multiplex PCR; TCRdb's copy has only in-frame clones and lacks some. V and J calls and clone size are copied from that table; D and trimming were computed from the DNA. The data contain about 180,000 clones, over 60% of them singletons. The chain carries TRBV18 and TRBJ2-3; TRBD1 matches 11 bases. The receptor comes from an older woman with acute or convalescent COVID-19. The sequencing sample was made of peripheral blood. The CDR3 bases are TGTGCCAGCTCACCACCCGGACAGGGGGCTCCCGGGAGCGTGCAGTATTTT. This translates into CASSPPGQGAPGSVQYF.